Here is one T cell receptor beta chain with its context. What it binds is not known. It was CD45RO-negative cells, positively selected for CCR7, that made up naive CD8 cells, with terminally differentiated effector memory CD45RA+ cells excluded. HIV-negative, healthy adults without recent acute infections or vaccinations were the donors. For sorted subsets, about 200 ng DNA per replicate equaled around 30,000 T cell genomes. TCRdb's copy holds only in-frame clones and misses some; the assay was immunoSEQ multiplex PCR. The sample shows 2 million to 2.5 million clones, about 94% of them seen only once. V was shortened by 4 bases and J by 1 base, with 11 bases between the two germline ends. Germline V lookup: CDR1 SGHNT, CDR2 YYREEE (reference sequence). This CDR3 comprises 15 residues. This sample is part of a study of shared clonotypes between healthy human individuals. Study-wide findings and caveats: Shared clonotypes: roughly 4.5% naive CD4, roughly 3.8% naive CD8, 2.3% memory CD4, around 0.4% memory CD8. Clonotype sharing among donors was expected to depend on sequencing depth.

The J gene is TRBJ2-2, the V gene TRBV5-4; D might be TRBD2 (5 bases). This receptor was taken from a man in his late teens or twenties in good health. The sequencing sample was made of naive CD8+ T cells sorted from blood. CDR3 coding DNA: TGTGCCAGCAGCCACCGCGCGGGGAACACCGGGGAGCTGTTTTTT. This encodes CASSHRAGNTGELFF. Drawing the rest from reference TRBV5-4 and TRBJ2-2, the complete variable domain is ETGVTQSPTHLIKTRGQQVTLRCSSQSGHNTVSWYQQALGQGPQFIFQYYREEENGRGNFPPRFSGLQFPNYSSELNVNALELDDSALYLCASSHRAGNTGELFFGEGSRLTVL.